Sequencing of this T cell receptor beta chain was carried out in a study of OX40 agonist ivuxolimab in advanced cancers. Study details: While on treatment, patients had intravenous ivuxolimab at 0.01 to 10 mg/kg every 2 weeks. Overall study findings and caveats: On average, a greater number of expanded clones characterised CD8+ T cells relative to CD4+. At doses 0.1 to 3.0 mg/kg, CD4+ and CD8+ clones expanded.

As for this clone: Its antigen is not known.

It was autoimmune disease history or systemic immunosuppression that excluded patients. Sequencing used immunoSEQ multiplex PCR; TCRdb keeps in-frame clones, though not all of them. The data contain fewer than 80,000 clones, approximately 84% of them singletons. Germline CDR1 reads SGHRS; CDR2 reads YFSETQ. The ends lost 6 bases at V and 3 bases at J; junction bases unmatched: 11. The CDR3 consists of 16 residues. Sample: CD4+ or CD8+ T cells sorted from blood, taken in a trial of the OX40 agonist ivuxolimab. The receptor was isolated from an adult with an advanced solid tumor such as melanoma, head and neck, liver or kidney cancer. V gene TRBV5-1 combines with J gene TRBJ2-2; 7 positions agree with TRBD2. In nucleotides, the CDR3 is TGCGCCAGCAACGATGGGGCCCGGGGGGACACCGGGGAGCTGTTTTTT. Amino acids: CASNDGARGDTGELFF. The entire variable domain, with the rest obtained from reference TRBV5-1 and TRBJ2-2, is as follows: KAGVTQTPRYLIKTRGQQVTLSCSPISGHRSVSWYQQTPGQGLQFLFEYFSETQRNKGNFPGRFSGRQFSNSRSEMNVSTLELGDSALYLCASNDGARGDTGELFFGEGSRLTVL.